This T cell receptor (beta chain) is from a study of spatial heterogeneity in lung cancer. General observations from the study: For expanded intratumoral alpha and beta TCRs, counts tracked tumor mutation counts.

Indicated time point: sample taken at primary tumor resection. By sample fraction, this clonotype is large. The antigen is unknown. This beta chain appears as a stray read in a library generated for alpha chains; its size is not informative. CDR1 and CDR2 (germline): SQVTM, ANQGSEA. The V end was cut by 4 bases, the J end by 0 bases, with 7 bases between. This CDR3 has 13 amino acids. MiXCR, run by TCRdb on the 5' RACE reads, gives a single entry per CDR3 protein. The sample includes approximately 490 distinct CDR3 sequences, roughly 26% seen only once; the top ten take roughly 18%. Sample: lung tumor tissue, taken at surgery. This TCR was sampled from a female donor with early-stage non-small cell lung cancer. V is TRBV29-1 and J is TRBJ2-4; D unclear. The CDR3 loop is CSVGKGAKNIQYF. In DNA, the CDR3 is TGCAGCGTTGGAAAGGGAGCCAAAAACATTCAGTACTTC.